This T cell receptor beta chain was sequenced in a study of blood T cell repertoires in COVID-19. This CDR3 is 15 amino acids long. Losses at the gene ends were 3 bases for V and 0 bases for J; bases not matched to a gene: 3. Germline CDR1 is MDHEN and CDR2 is SYDVKM. Sequencing was performed with immunoSEQ multiplex PCR; in TCRdb, only in-frame clones are kept and a portion is missing. The sample includes about 200,000 clones, approximately 88% of them seen just once. This receptor was identified in a woman under 30 who had recovered from COVID-19. The chain combines TRBV28 with TRBJ1-2, with 8 bases lining up with TRBD1. What was sequenced was PBMCs or T cells enriched from blood (not recorded which). This CDR3 reads CASSFDRGANYGYTF. CDR3 nucleotide sequence: TGTGCCAGCAGTTTTGACAGGGGCGCTAACTATGGCTACACCTTC.